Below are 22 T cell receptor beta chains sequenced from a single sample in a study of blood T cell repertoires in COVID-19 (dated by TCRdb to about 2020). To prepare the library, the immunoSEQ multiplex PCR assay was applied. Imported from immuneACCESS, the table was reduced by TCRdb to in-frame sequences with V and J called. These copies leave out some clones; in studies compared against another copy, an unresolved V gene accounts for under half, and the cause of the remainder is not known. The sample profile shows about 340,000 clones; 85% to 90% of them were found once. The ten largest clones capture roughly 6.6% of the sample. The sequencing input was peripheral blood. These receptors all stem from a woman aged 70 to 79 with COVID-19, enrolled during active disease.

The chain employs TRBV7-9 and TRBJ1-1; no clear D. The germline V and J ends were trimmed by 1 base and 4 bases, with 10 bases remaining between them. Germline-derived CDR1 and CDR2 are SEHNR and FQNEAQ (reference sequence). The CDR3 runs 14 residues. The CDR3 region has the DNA TGTGCCAGCAGCTTAGATCCCCCGGGCACTGAAGCTTTCTTT. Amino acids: CASSLDPPGTEAFF.

This CDR3 is CASGPTQAGGHTQYF. The CDR3 coding sequence is TGTGCTAGTGGTCCGACTCAAGCGGGGGGGCATACGCAGTATTTT. This sequence joins TRBV12-5 and TRBJ2-3, with 10 bases lining up with TRBD2. Trimming removed 5 bases from V and 7 bases from J; junction bases left unmatched: 9. Germline loops: CDR1 LGHNT, CDR2 FRNRAP. This CDR3 is built from 15 residues. Together with reference TRBV12-5 and TRBJ2-3, the CDR3 gives the full variable domain: DARVTQTPRHKVTEMGQEVTMRCQPILGHNTVFWYRQTMMQGLELLAYFRNRAPLDDSGMPKDRFSAEMPDATLATLKIQPSEPRDSAVYFCASGPTQAGGHTQYFGPGTRLTVL.

This chain's CDR3 is CASSLPNNEQFF. CDR3 in DNA: TGTGCCAGCAGCTTGCCCAACAATGAGCAGTTCTTC. The rearrangement links TRBV5-6 to TRBJ2-1; D gene uncertain. The CDR3 has 12 residues. The V and J ends lost 1 base and 5 bases respectively, with 4 bases between them. The germline V gene encodes CDR1 SGHDT and CDR2 YYEEEE.

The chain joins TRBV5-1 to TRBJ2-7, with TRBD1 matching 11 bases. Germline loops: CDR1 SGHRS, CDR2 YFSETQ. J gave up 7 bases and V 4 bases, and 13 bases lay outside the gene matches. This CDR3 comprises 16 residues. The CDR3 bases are TGCGCCAGCAGCCTCGGTCCGGACAGGGGGCTGAATGAGCAGTACTTC. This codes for CASSLGPDRGLNEQYF.

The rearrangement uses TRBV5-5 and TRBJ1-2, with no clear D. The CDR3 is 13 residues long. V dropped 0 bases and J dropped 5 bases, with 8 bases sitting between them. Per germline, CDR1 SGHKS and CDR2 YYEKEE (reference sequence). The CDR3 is CASSLEPGYGYTF. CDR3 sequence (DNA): TGTGCCAGCAGCTTGGAGCCGGGATATGGCTACACCTTC.

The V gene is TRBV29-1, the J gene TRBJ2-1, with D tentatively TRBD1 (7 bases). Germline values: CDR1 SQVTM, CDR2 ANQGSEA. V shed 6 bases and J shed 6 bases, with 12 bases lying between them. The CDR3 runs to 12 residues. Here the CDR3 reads CSVGGQTNEQFF. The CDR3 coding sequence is TGCAGCGTCGGGGGACAGACCAATGAGCAGTTCTTC.

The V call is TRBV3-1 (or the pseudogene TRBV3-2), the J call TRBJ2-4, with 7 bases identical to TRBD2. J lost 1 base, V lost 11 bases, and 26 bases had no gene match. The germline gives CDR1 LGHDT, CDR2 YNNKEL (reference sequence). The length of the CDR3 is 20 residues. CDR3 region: CAPRERFGGNLAGAKNIQYF. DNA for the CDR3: TGTGCCCCCAGGGAAAGATTCGGGGGGAACCTTGCCGGTGCCAAAAACATTCAGTACTTC.

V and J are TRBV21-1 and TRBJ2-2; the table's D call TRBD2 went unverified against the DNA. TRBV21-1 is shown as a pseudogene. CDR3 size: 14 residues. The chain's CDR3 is CASSKVKETGELFF. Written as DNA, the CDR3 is TGTGCCAGCAGCAAAGTGAAGGAGACCGGGGAGCTGTTTTTT.

DNA of the CDR3: TGTGCCAGCTCACCCGAGCAGGGGGCGAAAGCTTTCTTT. Translating it yields CASSPEQGAKAFF. The rearrangement links TRBV18 to TRBJ1-1, with 8 bases matching TRBD1. The CDR3 length is 13 residues. V shed 3 bases and J 9 bases; nucleotides not matched to a gene: 6. Germline V gene data show CDR1 as KGHSH and CDR2 as LQKENI.

CDR3 sequence (DNA): TGTGCCAGTAGTATAATGGGACAGGGGGATGGCTACACCTTC. Translating gives CASSIMGQGDGYTF. J is TRBJ1-2 and V is TRBV19; 11 bases match TRBD1. The CDR3 runs to 14 residues. Germline V gene lookup returns CDR1 LNHDA and CDR2 SQIVND (reference sequence). After removal of 2 bases from V and 6 bases from J, the junction contained 2 bases not matched to a gene.

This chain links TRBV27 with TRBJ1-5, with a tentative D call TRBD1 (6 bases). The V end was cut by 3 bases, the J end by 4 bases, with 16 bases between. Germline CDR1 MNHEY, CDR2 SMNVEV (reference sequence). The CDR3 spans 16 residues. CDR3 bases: TGTGCCAGCAGTTTGGGGTTCCAGGGGTTTAATCAGCCCCAGCATTTT. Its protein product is CASSLGFQGFNQPQHF.

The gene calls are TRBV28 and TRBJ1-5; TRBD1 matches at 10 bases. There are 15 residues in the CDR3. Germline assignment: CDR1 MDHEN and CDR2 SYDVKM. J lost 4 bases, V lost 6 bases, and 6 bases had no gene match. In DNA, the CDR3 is TGTGCCAGCAGACCGGACAGGGGGTTAAATCAGCCCCAGCATTTT. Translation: CASRPDRGLNQPQHF. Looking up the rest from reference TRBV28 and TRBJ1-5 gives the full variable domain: DVKVTQSSRYLVKRTGEKVFLECVQDMDHENMFWYRQDPGLGLRLIYFSYDVKMKEKGDIPEGYSVSREKKERFSLILESASTNQTSMYLCASRPDRGLNQPQHFGDGTRLSIL.

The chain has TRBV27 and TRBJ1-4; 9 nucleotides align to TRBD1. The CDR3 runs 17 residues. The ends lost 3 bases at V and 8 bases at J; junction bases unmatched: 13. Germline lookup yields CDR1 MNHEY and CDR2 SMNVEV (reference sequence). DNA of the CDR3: TGTGCCAGCAGTTTCTCGGGACAGGGCGTGGAAGGCGAAAAACTGTTTTTT. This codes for CASSFSGQGVEGEKLFF.

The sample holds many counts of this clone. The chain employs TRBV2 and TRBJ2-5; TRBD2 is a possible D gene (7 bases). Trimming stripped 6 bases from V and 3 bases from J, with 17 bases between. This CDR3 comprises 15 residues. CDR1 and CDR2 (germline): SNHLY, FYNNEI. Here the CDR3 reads CASRPKGGREETQYF. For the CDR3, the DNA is TGTGCCAGCAGACCAAAGGGGGGGCGGGAAGAGACCCAGTACTTC. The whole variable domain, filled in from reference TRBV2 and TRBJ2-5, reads EPEVTQTPSHQVTQMGQEVILRCVPISNHLYFYWYRQILGQKVEFLVSFYNNEISEKSEIFDDQFSVERPDGSNFTLKIRSTKLEDSAMYFCASRPKGGREETQYFGPGTRLLVL.

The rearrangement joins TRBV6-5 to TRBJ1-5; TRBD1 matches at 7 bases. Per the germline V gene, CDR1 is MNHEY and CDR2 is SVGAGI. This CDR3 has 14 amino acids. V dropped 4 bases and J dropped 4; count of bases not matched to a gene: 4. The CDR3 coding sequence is TGTGCCAGCAGTTTGGGACAGAGTAATCAGCCCCAGCATTTT. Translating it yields CASSLGQSNQPQHF.

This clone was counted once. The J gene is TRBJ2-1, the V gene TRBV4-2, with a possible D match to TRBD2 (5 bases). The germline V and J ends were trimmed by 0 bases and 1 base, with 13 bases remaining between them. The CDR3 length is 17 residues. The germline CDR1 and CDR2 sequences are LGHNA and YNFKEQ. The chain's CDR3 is CASSQELPGWSYNEQFF. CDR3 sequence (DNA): TGTGCCAGCAGCCAAGAACTACCGGGGTGGTCCTACAATGAGCAGTTCTTC.

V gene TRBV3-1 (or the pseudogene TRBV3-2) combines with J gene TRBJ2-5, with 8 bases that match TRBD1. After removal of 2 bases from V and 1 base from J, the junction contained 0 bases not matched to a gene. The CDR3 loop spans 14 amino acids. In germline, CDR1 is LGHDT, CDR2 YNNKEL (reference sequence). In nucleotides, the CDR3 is TGTGCCAGCAGCCAAACAGGGGGCCAAGAGACCCAGTACTTC. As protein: CASSQTGGQETQYF.

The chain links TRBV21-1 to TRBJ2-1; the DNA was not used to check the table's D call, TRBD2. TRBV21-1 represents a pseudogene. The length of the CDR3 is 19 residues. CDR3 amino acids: CASTNPPPAVAGSYNEQFF. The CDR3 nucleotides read TGTGCCAGCACCAATCCCCCGCCCGCCGTAGCGGGGTCGTACAATGAGCAGTTCTTC.

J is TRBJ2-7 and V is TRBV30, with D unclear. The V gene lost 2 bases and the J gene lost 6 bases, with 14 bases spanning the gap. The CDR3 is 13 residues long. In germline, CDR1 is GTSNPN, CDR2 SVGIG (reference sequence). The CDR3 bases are TGTGCCTGGAGTAACTATTTTAATGCCGAGCAGTACTTC. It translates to CAWSNYFNAEQYF.

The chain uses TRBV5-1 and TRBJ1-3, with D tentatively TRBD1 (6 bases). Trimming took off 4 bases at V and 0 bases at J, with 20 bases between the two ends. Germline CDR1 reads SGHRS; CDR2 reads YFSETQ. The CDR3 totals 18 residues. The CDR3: CASSVGSFRGASGNTIYF. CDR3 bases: TGCGCCAGCAGCGTAGGGTCGTTTCGGGGGGCCTCTGGAAACACCATATATTTT.

CDR3 bases: TGCGCCAGCAGCCAAGGGGAACAGGGCTACGAGCAGTACTTC. Protein product: CASSQGEQGYEQYF. The chain combines TRBV4-1 with TRBJ2-7; maybe TRBD1 (6 bases). Germline CDR1 MGHRA, CDR2 YSYEKL. This CDR3 region has 14 residues. Trimming stripped 1 base from V and 3 bases from J, with 10 bases between.

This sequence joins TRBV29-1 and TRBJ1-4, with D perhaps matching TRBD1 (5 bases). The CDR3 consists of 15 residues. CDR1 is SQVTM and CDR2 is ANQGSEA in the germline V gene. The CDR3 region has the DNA TGCATCTCCAACGGGGGGTTGGTAACTAATGAAAAACTGTTTTTT. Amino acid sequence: CISNGGLVTNEKLFF.